Presented here are 19 T cell receptor beta chains from one specimen sequenced in a study of human T cells and chemical hapten exposure. Sample time point: patch test 1, 2 weeks after DPC sensitization. Treatment in this sample: therapeutic diphenylcyclopropenone sensitization with weekly scalp DPC. Using its own MiXCR run on the RACE reads, TCRdb lists one record per CDR3 protein. The data contain 370,000 or so distinct CDR3 sequences, about 4.8% of them singletons. Source: whole blood, taken in connection with sensitization to the hapten diphenylcyclopropenone (DPC). These receptors originate from a woman aged 45-59 years with alopecia areata. Some clones in this sample may be carry-over from other donors' samples.

The CDR3 loop reads CSAEHLQGSDTQYF. The CDR3 DNA follows: TGCAGTGCGGAACACCTACAGGGATCAGATACGCAGTATTTT. This sequence joins TRBV20-1 and TRBJ2-3, with D possibly being TRBD1 (6 bases). There are 14 residues in the CDR3. The V end lost 6 bases, the J end lost 4 bases, and 17 bases lay between the germline ends. In germline, CDR1 is DFQATT, CDR2 SNEGSKA (reference sequence).

The rearrangement uses TRBV7-9 and TRBJ1-1; D gene uncertain. Germline CDR1 reads SEHNR; CDR2 reads FQNEAQ (reference sequence). Trimming cost V 1 base and J 5 bases, with 14 bases left between them. The CDR3 runs to 15 residues. CDR3 bases: TGTGCCAGCAGCTTAGATAAGGGAGTGAGTACTGAAGCTTTCTTT. Its translation: CASSLDKGVSTEAFF. Full variable domain (missing parts from reference TRBV7-9 and TRBJ1-1): DTGVSQNPRHKITKRGQNVTFRCDPISEHNRLYWYRQTLGQGPEFLTYFQNEAQLEKSRLLSDRFSAERPKGSFSTLEIQRTEQGDSAMYLCASSLDKGVSTEAFFGQGTRLTVV.

This clonotype was counted many times. CDR3 residues: CASSLEAGPLHQQFF. In DNA, the CDR3 is TGTGCCAGCAGCTTAGAAGCGGGCCCTCTCCATCAGCAGTTCTTC. The chain links TRBV7-2 to TRBJ2-1; perhaps TRBD2 as D (6 bases). The CDR3 contains 15 residues. The germline gives CDR1 SGHTA, CDR2 FQGNSA. The V end lost 1 base, the J end lost 11 bases, and 18 bases lay between the germline ends.

Many counts were recorded for this clonotype. The chain joins TRBV29-1 to TRBJ1-1; D uncertain. The CDR3 is made up of 11 amino acids. The V end was cut by 1 base, the J end by 3 bases, with 3 bases between. CDR1 and CDR2 (germline): SQVTM, ANQGSEA. CDR3 protein: CSVEVDTEAFF. Here the CDR3 DNA reads TGCAGCGTTGAAGTCGACACTGAAGCTTTCTTT. The variable domain in full, with the rest retrieved from reference TRBV29-1 and TRBJ1-1, is SAVISQKPSRDICQRGTSLTIQCQVDSQVTMMFWYRQQPGQSLTLIATANQGSEATYESGFVIDKFPISRPNLTFSTLTVSNMSPEDSSIYLCSVEVDTEAFFGQGTRLTVV.

The sample holds a few counts of this clonotype. This chain uses TRBV7-9 with TRBJ2-3; unclear D gene. Germline V gives CDR1 SEHNR, CDR2 FQNEAQ (reference sequence). The CDR3 runs 11 residues. Trimming left V 5 bases short and J 11 bases short, with 11 bases between. The CDR3 spells CASSLGERQYF. The CDR3 DNA follows: TGTGCCAGCAGCCTTGGTGAGAGGCAGTATTTT. The whole variable domain, remainder taken from reference TRBV7-9 and TRBJ2-3, is DTGVSQNPRHKITKRGQNVTFRCDPISEHNRLYWYRQTLGQGPEFLTYFQNEAQLEKSRLLSDRFSAERPKGSFSTLEIQRTEQGDSAMYLCASSLGERQYFGPGTRLTVL.

In its sample, this clonotype was seen many times. V is TRBV20-1 and J is TRBJ2-1; TRBD2 is a possible D gene (6 bases). The V gene lost 5 bases and the J gene lost 8 bases, with 16 bases spanning the gap. The CDR3 consists of 13 residues. CDR1 and CDR2 (germline): DFQATT, SNEGSKA (reference sequence). CDR3 bases: TGCAGTGCTTACCCGGACGGGGGAGATGAGCAGTTCTTC. Translating gives CSAYPDGGDEQFF.

This clonotype turned up a few times. CDR3 in DNA: TGTGCCAGCAGCCAAGATCAGGTAGCAGGGAGGGTCTACGAGCAGTACTTC. Residues: CASSQDQVAGRVYEQYF. The chain carries TRBV3-1 and TRBJ2-7, with 7 positions matching TRBD2. Germline V gives CDR1 LGHDT, CDR2 YNNKEL (reference sequence). V shed 0 bases and J 3 bases; nucleotides not matched to a gene: 11. CDR3 length equals 17 residues.

The V call is TRBV7-2, the J call TRBJ1-1; perhaps TRBD1 as D (6 bases). This CDR3 contains 13 residues. V lost 11 bases, J lost 3 bases, and 16 bases lay in between. Germline V gene sequence: CDR1 SGHTA, CDR2 FQGNSA. The CDR3 coding sequence is TGTGCCTTCGGGGGCCCCGAGGACACTGAAGCTTTCTTT. It specifies CAFGGPEDTEAFF.

The rearrangement uses TRBV30 and TRBJ1-1, with unresolved D. CDR1 and CDR2 (germline): GTSNPN, SVGIG (reference sequence). The CDR3 is 12 residues long. Trimming took 0 bases from V and 5 from J, leaving 7 bases between them. Written as DNA, the CDR3 is TGTGCCTGGAGTGTAATCCCAACTGAAGCTTTCTTT. It translates to CAWSVIPTEAFF. Full variable domain (outside the CDR3, taken from reference TRBV30 and TRBJ1-1): SQTIHQWPATLVQPVGSPLSLECTVEGTSNPNLYWYRQAAGRGLQLLFYSVGIGQISSEVPQNLSASRPQDRQFILSSKKLLLSDSGFYLCAWSVIPTEAFFGQGTRLTVV.

The sample holds many counts of this clonotype. This chain links TRBV6-6 with TRBJ1-5, with TRBD1 matching 11 bases. The CDR3 runs 16 residues. Germline lookup yields CDR1 MNHNY and CDR2 SVGAGI (reference sequence). Germline trimming cut 6 bases from V and 2 bases from J; bases unmatched to any gene: 6. The CDR3 nucleotides read TGTGCCAGCAGAGGACAGGGGGCGGGGGGCAATCAGCCCCAGCATTTT. Translating it yields CASRGQGAGGNQPQHF.

There are many counts of this clonotype. The chain recombines TRBV20-1 with TRBJ1-5; TRBD1 aligns across 7 bases. Trimming took 1 base from V and 2 from J; bases not matched to a gene: 8. Germline V lookup: CDR1 DFQATT, CDR2 SNEGSKA (reference sequence). The CDR3 is 16 residues long. The CDR3 loop is CSARGRRGPGNQPQHF. As DNA, the CDR3 is TGCAGTGCTAGAGGGAGGAGGGGGCCGGGCAATCAGCCCCAGCATTTT.

This clonotype was recorded a few times. The chain employs TRBV7-8 and TRBJ2-1; the match to TRBD2 covers 11 bases. The CDR3 length is 16 residues. V lost 5 bases to trimming and J lost 5 bases; unmatched junction nucleotides: 8. Germline CDR1 reads SGHVS; CDR2 reads FQNEAQ. In DNA, the CDR3 is TGTGCCAGCAGCGGAATTAGCGGGAGGGGAGACAATGAGCAGTTCTTC. Translation gives CASSGISGRGDNEQFF.

This clonotype was seen at least ten times. The chain carries TRBV5-1 and TRBJ2-1; TRBD2 agrees at 13 bases. Germline trimming cut 4 bases from V and 2 bases from J; bases unmatched to any gene: 3. Germline V gene lookup returns CDR1 SGHRS and CDR2 YFSETQ. CDR3 size: 16 residues. The CDR3 loop is CASSTGLAGPYNEQFF. The CDR3 nucleotides read TGCGCCAGCAGCACGGGACTAGCGGGGCCCTACAATGAGCAGTTCTTC.

The sample holds many counts of this clonotype. This rearrangement joins TRBV11-2 to TRBJ2-1; D not resolved. The CDR3 sequence is 14 residues long. Germline CDR1 reads SGHAT; CDR2 reads FQNNGV. The V end was cut by 0 bases, the J end by 4 bases, with 7 bases between. The CDR3 DNA reads as TGTGCCAGCAGCTTAGATGCGGCTTACAATGAGCAGTTCTTC. Residues: CASSLDAAYNEQFF. Filled out from reference TRBV11-2 and TRBJ2-1, the complete variable domain reads EAGVAQSPRYKIIEKRQSVAFWCNPISGHATLYWYQQILGQGPKLLIQFQNNGVVDDSQLPKDRFSAERLKGVDSTLKIQPAKLEDSAVYLCASSLDAAYNEQFFGPGTRLTVL.

This clonotype was seen at least ten times. The chain is built from TRBV5-1 and TRBJ2-2; 7 positions agree with TRBD2. This CDR3 spans 13 amino acids. The germline CDR1 and CDR2 sequences are SGHRS and YFSETQ. V lost 4 bases to trimming and J lost 6 bases; unmatched junction nucleotides: 3. CDR3 bases: TGCGCCAGCAGCATAACTAGCGCCGGGGAGCTGTTTTTT. Translated, it gives CASSITSAGELFF.

Only a few counts were recorded for this clonotype. The V call is TRBV7-8, the J call TRBJ2-3, with D perhaps TRBD2 (6 bases). Looked up from germline, CDR1 is SGHVS and CDR2 is FQNEAQ. Trimming cost V 4 bases and J 1 base, with 12 bases left between them. This CDR3 is built from 15 residues. CDR3 in amino acids: CASSSGGIGTDTQYF. CDR3 coding DNA: TGTGCCAGCAGCTCCGGGGGAATAGGCACAGATACGCAGTATTTT.

This clonotype was counted only a few times. This CDR3 is CASSLWTASTDTQYF. In DNA form, the CDR3 reads TGTGCCAGCAGCTTATGGACAGCCAGCACAGATACGCAGTATTTT. The genes are TRBV11-2 and TRBJ2-3, with D possibly being TRBD1 (6 bases). CDR3 size: 15 residues. Germline V CDR1 and CDR2: SGHAT, FQNNGV. The germline V and J ends were trimmed by 2 bases and 0 bases, with 9 bases remaining between them.

At least ten counts were recorded for this clonotype. The CDR3 sequence: CASSLQVTGELFF. The CDR3 nucleotides are TGTGCCAGCAGTTTACAAGTTACCGGGGAGCTGTTTTTT. The gene calls are TRBV12-3 or TRBV12-4 and TRBJ2-2; D is ambiguous. Trimming removed 2 bases at V and 5 bases at J, with 6 bases between. The CDR3 contains 13 residues.

The chain carries TRBV18 and TRBJ2-1, with D possibly being TRBD1 (6 bases). Trimming shortened V by 4 bases and J by 0 bases, and 10 bases separated the two germline ends. Germline V gene data show CDR1 as KGHSH and CDR2 as LQKENI. This CDR3 contains 15 residues. This chain's CDR3 is CASSRGQSSYNEQFF. The CDR3 DNA sequence: TGTGCCAGCTCACGGGGACAAAGCTCCTACAATGAGCAGTTCTTC.